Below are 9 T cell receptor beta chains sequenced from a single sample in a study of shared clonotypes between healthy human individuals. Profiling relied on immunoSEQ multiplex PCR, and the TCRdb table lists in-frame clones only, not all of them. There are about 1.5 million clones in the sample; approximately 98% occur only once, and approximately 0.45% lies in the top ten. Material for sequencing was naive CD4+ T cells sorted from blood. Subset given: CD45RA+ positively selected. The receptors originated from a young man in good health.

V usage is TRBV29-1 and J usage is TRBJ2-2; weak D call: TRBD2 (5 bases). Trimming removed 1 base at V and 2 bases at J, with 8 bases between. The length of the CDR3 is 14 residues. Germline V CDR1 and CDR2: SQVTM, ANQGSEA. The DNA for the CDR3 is TGCAGCGTTGAAGTGACTATTAACACCGGGGAGCTGTTTTTT. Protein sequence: CSVEVTINTGELFF.

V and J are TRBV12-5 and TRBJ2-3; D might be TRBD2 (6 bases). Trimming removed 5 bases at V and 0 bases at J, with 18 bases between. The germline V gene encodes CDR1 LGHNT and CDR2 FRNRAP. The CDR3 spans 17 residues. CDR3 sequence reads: CASGISPASGSTDTQYF. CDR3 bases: TGTGCTAGTGGTATCTCCCCGGCGAGCGGGAGCACAGATACGCAGTATTTT.

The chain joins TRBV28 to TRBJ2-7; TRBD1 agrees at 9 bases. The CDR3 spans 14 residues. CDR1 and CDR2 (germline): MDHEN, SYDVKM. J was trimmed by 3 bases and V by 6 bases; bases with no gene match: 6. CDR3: CASRGTGRLYEQYF. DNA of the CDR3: TGTGCCAGCAGGGGGACAGGGCGTCTCTACGAGCAGTACTTC.

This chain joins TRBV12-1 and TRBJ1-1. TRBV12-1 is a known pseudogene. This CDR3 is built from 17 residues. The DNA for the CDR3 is TGTGCCAGCAGCTTTGCGCCCCGACACGGGAGGAACACTGAAGCTTTCTTT. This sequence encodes CASSFAPRHGRNTEAFF.

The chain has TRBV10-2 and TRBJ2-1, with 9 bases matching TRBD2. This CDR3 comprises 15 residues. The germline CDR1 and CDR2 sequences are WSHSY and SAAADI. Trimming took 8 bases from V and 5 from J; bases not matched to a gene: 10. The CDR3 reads CASGIAGVVDNEQFF. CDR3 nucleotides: TGCGCCAGCGGGATAGCGGGAGTCGTCGACAATGAGCAGTTCTTC.

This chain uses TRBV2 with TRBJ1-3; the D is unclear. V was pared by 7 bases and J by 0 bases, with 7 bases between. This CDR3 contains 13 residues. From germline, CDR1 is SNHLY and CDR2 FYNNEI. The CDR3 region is CASIGFSGNTIYF. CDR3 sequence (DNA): TGTGCCAGCATCGGCTTCTCTGGAAACACCATATATTTT.

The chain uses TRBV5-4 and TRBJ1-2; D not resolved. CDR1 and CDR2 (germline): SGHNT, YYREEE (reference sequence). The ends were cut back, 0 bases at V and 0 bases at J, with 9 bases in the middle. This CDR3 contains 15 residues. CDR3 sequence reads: CASSLVRDPNYGYTF. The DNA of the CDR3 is TGTGCCAGCAGCTTGGTGCGGGATCCTAACTATGGCTACACCTTC.

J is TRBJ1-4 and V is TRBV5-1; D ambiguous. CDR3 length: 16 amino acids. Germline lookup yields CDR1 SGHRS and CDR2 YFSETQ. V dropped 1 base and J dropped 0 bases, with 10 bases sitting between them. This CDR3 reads CASSLSNPATNEKLFF. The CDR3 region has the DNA TGCGCCAGCAGCTTGAGCAACCCCGCAACTAATGAAAAACTGTTTTTT.

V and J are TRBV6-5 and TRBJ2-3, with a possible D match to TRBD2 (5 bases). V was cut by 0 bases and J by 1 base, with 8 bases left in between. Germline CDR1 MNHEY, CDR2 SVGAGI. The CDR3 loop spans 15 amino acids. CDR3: CASSYSGSGTDTQYF. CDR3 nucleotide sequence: TGTGCCAGCAGTTACTCGGGTAGCGGCACAGATACGCAGTATTTT.